This T cell receptor beta chain emerged from a study of blood T cell repertoires in COVID-19. Authors' methods: Amplification of reference gene primers was used by the study to estimate nucleated cell counts. The repertoire was sequenced with immunoSEQ multiplex PCR; TCRdb's copy has only in-frame clones and lacks some. V and J calls and clone size are as listed in that table; D and trimming were resolved from the DNA. Found here are roughly 200,000 clones, 75% to 90% of them singletons; the top ten hold around a sixth. The sample holds a few counts of this clone. Per germline, CDR1 SGHRS and CDR2 YFSETQ. The CDR3 length is 18 residues. Trimming at V came to 0 bases and at J to 8 bases, leaving 16 bases not matched to a gene.

The receptor's source is a man aged 40-49 years who had recovered from COVID-19. The specimen was PBMCs or T cells enriched from blood (not recorded which). This chain uses TRBV5-1 with TRBJ2-1, with TRBD2 matching 8 bases. CDR3 sequence reads: CASSLAGIAGTGFDEQFF. The CDR3 DNA reads TGCGCCAGCAGCTTGGCAGGGATAGCGGGAACAGGTTTCGATGAGCAGTTCTTC. The whole variable domain, remainder taken from reference TRBV5-1 and TRBJ2-1, is KAGVTQTPRYLIKTRGQQVTLSCSPISGHRSVSWYQQTPGQGLQFLFEYFSETQRNKGNFPGRFSGRQFSNSRSEMNVSTLELGDSALYLCASSLAGIAGTGFDEQFFGPGTRLTVL.